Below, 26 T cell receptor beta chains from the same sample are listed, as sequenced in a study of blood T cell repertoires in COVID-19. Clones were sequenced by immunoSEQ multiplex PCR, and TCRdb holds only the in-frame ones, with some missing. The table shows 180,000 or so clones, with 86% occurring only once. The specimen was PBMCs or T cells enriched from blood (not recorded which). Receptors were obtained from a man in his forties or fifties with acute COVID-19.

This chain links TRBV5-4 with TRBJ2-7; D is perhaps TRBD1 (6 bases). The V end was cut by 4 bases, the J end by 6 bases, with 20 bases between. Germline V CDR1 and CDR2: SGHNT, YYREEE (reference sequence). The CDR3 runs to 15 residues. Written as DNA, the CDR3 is TGTGCCAGCAGCACCGGAGACAGGCAGGGGTCCGAGCAGTACTTC. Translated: CASSTGDRQGSEQYF.

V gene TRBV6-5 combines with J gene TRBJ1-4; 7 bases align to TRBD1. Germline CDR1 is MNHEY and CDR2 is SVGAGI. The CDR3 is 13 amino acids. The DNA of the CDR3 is TGTACTAGCAGTCGCAGGGGGAATGAAAAACTGTTTTTT. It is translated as CTSSRRGNEKLFF.

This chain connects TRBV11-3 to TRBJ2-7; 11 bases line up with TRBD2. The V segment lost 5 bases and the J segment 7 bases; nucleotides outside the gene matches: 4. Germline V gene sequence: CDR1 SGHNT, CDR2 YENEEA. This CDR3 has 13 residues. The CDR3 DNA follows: TGTGCCAGCAGCCTGACTAGCGGGATGGAGCAGTACTTC. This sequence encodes CASSLTSGMEQYF. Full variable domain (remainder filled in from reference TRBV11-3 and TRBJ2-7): EAGVVQSPRYKIIEKKQPVAFWCNPISGHNTLYWYLQNLGQGPELLIRYENEEAVDDSQLPKDRFSAERLKGVDSTLKIQPAELGDSAVYLCASSLTSGMEQYFGPGTRLTVT.

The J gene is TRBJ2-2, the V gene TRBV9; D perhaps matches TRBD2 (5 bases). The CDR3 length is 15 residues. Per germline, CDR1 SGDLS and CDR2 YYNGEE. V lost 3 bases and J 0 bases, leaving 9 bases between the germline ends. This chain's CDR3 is CASSGAVSNTGELFF. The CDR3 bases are TGTGCCAGCAGCGGAGCGGTATCGAACACCGGGGAGCTGTTTTTT.

CDR3 bases: TGTGCCGGCGGCGTGGACAGGGGGTCCAAAAACATTCAGTACTTC. Its protein product is CAGGVDRGSKNIQYF. The chain employs TRBV2 and TRBJ2-4; 10 nucleotides match TRBD1. Looked up from germline, CDR1 is SNHLY and CDR2 is FYNNEI. Trimming removed 11 bases from V and 2 bases from J; junction bases left unmatched: 9. CDR3 length: 15 residues.

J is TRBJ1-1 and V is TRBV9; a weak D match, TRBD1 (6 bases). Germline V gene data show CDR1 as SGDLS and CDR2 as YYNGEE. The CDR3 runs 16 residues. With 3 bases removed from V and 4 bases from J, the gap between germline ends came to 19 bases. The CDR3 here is CASSGAGTFSITEAFF. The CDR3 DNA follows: TGTGCCAGCAGCGGGGCCGGGACATTTTCGATCACTGAAGCTTTCTTT.

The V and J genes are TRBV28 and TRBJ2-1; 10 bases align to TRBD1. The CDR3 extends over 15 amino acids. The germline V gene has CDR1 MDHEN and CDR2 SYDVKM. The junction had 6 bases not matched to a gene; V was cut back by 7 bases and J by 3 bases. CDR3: CASTPRTGGYNEQFF. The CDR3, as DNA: TGTGCCAGCACGCCCCGGACAGGGGGCTACAATGAGCAGTTCTTC.

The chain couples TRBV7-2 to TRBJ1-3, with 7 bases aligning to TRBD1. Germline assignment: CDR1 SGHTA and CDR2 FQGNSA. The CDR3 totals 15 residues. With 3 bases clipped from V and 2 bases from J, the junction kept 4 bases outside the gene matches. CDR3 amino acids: CASSLGQTPGNTIYF. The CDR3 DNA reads TGTGCCAGCAGCTTGGGACAGACCCCTGGAAACACCATATATTTT.

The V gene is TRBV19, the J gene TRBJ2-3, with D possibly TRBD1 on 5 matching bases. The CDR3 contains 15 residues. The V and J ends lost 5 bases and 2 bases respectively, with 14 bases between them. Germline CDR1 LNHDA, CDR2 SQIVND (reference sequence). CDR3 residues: CASSPLGQDTDTQYF. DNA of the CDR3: TGTGCCAGTAGTCCCTTGGGGCAGGACACAGATACGCAGTATTTT.

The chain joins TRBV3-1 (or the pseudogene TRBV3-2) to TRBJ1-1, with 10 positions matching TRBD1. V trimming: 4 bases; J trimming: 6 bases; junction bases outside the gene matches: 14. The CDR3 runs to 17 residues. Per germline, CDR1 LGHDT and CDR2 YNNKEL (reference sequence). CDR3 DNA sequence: TGTGCCAGCAGCCTCTTACCCTTGGGGACAGGGGCCGCTGAAGCTTTCTTT. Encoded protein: CASSLLPLGTGAAEAFF.

CDR3 nucleotides: TGTGCCAGCAGCTTACTAACAGGGGGGGCAGCTTTCTTT. Encoded protein: CASSLLTGGAAFF. V gene TRBV7-3 combines with J gene TRBJ1-1, with TRBD1 identical over 8 bases. The CDR3 contains 13 residues. The germline V gene encodes CDR1 SGHTA and CDR2 FQGTGA. V shed 2 bases and J 10 bases; nucleotides not matched to a gene: 6.

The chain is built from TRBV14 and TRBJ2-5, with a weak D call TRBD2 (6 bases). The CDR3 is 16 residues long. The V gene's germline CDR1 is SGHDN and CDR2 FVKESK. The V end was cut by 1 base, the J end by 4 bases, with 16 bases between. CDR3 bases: TGTGCCAGCAGCCAAGCTAAGGTCAGCGGGCGAGAGACCCAGTACTTC. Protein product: CASSQAKVSGRETQYF.

The CDR3 DNA is TGTGCCAGCAGCCAAGAGGAGGGATCACCCCTCCACTTT. This gives the protein CASSQEEGSPLHF. This rearrangement joins TRBV14 to TRBJ1-6; no definite D call. This CDR3 is 13 amino acids long. The germline V gene encodes CDR1 SGHDN and CDR2 FVKESK. Trimming cost V 0 bases and J 10 bases, with 7 bases left between them.

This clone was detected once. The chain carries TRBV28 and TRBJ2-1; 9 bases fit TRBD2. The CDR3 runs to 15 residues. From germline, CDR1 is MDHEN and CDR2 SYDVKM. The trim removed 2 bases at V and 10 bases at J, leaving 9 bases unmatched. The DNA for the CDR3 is TGTGCCAGCAGTTTAAGGCCAGCGGGAGGACGAGAGCAGTTCTTC. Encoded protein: CASSLRPAGGREQFF.

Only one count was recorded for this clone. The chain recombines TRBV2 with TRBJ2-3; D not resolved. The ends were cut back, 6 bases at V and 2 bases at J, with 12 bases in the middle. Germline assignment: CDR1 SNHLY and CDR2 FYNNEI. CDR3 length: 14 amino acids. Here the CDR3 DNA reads TGTGCCAGCAGCCGCAGTGCCTTCACAGATACGCAGTATTTT. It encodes CASSRSAFTDTQYF.

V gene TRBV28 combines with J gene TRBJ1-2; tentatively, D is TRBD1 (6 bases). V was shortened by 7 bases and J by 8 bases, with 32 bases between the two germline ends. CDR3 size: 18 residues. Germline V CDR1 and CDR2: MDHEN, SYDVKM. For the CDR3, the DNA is TGTGCCAGCATCGCGAGGGTGGGGGCGCTTGGGTTCGTGGGAGGCTACACCTTC. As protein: CASIARVGALGFVGGYTF.

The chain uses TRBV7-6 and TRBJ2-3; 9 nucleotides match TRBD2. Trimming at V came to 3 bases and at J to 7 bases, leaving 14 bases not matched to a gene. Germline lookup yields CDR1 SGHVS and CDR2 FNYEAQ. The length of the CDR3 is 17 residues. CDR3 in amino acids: CASSFSVSGGLINTQYF. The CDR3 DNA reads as TGTGCCAGCAGCTTTTCCGTTAGCGGGGGTTTGATAAATACGCAGTATTTT.

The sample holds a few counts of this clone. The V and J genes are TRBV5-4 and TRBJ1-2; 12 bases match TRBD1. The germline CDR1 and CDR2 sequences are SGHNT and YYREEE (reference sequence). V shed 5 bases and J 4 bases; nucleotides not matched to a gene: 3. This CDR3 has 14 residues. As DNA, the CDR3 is TGTGCCAGCAGACTGGGACAGGGGGCCTATGGCTACACCTTC. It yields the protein CASRLGQGAYGYTF.

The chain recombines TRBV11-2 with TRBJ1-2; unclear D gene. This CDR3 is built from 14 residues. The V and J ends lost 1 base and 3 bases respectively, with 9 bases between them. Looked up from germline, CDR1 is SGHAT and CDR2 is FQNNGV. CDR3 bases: TGTGCCAGCAGCTTAGGGTCAGGCTACTATGGCTACACCTTC. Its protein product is CASSLGSGYYGYTF. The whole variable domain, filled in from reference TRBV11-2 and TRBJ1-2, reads EAGVAQSPRYKIIEKRQSVAFWCNPISGHATLYWYQQILGQGPKLLIQFQNNGVVDDSQLPKDRFSAERLKGVDSTLKIQPAKLEDSAVYLCASSLGSGYYGYTFGSGTRLTVV.

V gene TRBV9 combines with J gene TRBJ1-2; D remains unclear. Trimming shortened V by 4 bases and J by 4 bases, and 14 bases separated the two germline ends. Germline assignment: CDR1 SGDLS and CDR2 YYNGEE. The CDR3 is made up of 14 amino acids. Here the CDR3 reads CASSPPEDSYGYTF. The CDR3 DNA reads TGTGCCAGCAGCCCACCAGAAGATTCCTATGGCTACACCTTC.

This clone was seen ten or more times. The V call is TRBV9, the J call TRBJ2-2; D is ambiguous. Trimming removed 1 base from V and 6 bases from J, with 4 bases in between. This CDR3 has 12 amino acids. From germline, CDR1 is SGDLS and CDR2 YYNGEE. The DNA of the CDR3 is TGTGCCAGCAGCGTATTAGCCGGGGAGCTGTTTTTT. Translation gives CASSVLAGELFF. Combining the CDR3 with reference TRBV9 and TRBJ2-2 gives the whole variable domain DSGVTQTPKHLITATGQRVTLRCSPRSGDLSVYWYQQSLDQGLQFLIQYYNGEERAKGNILERFSAQQFPDLHSELNLSSLELGDSALYFCASSVLAGELFFGEGSRLTVL.

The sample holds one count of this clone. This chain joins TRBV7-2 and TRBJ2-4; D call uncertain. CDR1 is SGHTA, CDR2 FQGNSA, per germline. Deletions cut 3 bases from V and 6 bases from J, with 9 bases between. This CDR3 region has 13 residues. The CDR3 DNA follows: TGTGCCAGCAGCTTGTTTTCCGGAAACATTCAGTACTTC. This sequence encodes CASSLFSGNIQYF. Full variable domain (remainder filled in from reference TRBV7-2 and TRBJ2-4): GAGVSQSPSNKVTEKGKDVELRCDPISGHTALYWYRQSLGQGLEFLIYFQGNSAPDKSGLPSDRFSAERTGGSVSTLTIQRTQQEDSAVYLCASSLFSGNIQYFGAGTRLSVL.

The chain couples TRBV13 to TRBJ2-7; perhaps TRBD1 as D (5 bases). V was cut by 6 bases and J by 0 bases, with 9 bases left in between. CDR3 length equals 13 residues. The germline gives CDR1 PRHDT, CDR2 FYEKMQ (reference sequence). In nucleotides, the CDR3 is TGTGCCAGCAGTGGACAATCCTCCTACGAGCAGTACTTC. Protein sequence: CASSGQSSYEQYF.

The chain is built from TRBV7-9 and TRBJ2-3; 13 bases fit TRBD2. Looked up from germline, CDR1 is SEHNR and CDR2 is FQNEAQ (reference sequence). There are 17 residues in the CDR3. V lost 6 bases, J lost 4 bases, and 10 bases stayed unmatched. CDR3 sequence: CASRSRGLAGFPDTQYF. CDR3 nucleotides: TGTGCCAGCAGAAGCCGGGGACTAGCGGGATTCCCAGATACGCAGTATTTT.

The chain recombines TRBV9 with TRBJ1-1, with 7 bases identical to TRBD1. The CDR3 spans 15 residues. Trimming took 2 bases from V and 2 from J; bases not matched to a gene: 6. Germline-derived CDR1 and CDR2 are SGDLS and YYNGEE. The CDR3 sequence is CASSVGQASNTEAFF. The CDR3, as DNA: TGTGCCAGCAGCGTCGGACAGGCCAGTAACACTGAAGCTTTCTTT.

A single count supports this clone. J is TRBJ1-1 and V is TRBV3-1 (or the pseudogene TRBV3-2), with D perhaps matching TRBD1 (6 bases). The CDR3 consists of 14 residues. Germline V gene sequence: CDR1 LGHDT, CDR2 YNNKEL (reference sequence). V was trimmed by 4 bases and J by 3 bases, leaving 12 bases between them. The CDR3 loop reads CASSPLTGHTEAFF. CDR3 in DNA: TGTGCCAGCAGCCCCCTCACAGGGCACACTGAAGCTTTCTTT.